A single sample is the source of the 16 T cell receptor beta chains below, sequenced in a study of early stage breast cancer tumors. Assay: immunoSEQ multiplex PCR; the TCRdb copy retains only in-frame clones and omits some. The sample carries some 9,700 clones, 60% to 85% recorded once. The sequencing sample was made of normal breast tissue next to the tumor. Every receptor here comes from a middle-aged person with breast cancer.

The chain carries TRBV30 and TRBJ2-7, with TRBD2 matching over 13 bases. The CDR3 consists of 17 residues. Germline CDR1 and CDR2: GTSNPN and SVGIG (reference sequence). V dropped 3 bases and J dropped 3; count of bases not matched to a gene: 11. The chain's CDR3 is CAWSYYFGTSGNYEQYF. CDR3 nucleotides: TGTGCCTGGAGCTATTATTTCGGGACTAGCGGGAACTACGAGCAGTACTTC.

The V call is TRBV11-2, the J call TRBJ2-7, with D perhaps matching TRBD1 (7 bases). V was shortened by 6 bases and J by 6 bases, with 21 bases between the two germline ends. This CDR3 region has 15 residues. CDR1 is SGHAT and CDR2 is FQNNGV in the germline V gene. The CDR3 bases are TGTGCCAGCAGTCGCGTAGGTGCAGGGGGGCGCGAGCAGTACTTC. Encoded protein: CASSRVGAGGREQYF. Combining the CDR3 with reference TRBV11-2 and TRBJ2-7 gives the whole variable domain EAGVAQSPRYKIIEKRQSVAFWCNPISGHATLYWYQQILGQGPKLLIQFQNNGVVDDSQLPKDRFSAERLKGVDSTLKIQPAKLEDSAVYLCASSRVGAGGREQYFGPGTRLTVT.

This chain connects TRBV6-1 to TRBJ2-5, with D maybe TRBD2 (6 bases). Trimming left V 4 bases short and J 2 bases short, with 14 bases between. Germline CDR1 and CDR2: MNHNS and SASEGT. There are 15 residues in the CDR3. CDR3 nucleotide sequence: TGTGCCAGCAGTGCCGGGACTGTACCTCAAGAGACCCAGTACTTC. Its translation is CASSAGTVPQETQYF.

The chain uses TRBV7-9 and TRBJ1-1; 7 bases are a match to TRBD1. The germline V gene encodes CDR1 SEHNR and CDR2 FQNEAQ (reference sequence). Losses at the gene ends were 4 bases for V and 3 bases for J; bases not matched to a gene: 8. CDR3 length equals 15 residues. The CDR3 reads CASSSQGFMDTEAFF. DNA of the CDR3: TGTGCCAGCAGCTCACAGGGGTTCATGGACACTGAAGCTTTCTTT.

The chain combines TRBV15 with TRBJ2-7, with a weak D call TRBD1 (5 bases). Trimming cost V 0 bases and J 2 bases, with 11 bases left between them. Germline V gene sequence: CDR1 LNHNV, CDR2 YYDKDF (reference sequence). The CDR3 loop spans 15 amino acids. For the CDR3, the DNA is TGTGCCACCAGCAGAGACTTGACAGAAACCTACGAGCAGTACTTC. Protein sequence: CATSRDLTETYEQYF.

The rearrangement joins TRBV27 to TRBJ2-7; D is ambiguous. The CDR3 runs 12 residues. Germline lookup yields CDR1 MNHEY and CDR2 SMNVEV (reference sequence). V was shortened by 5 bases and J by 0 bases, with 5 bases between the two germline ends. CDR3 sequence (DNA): TGTGCCAGCAGTGCCAGCTCCTACGAGCAGTACTTC. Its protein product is CASSASSYEQYF.

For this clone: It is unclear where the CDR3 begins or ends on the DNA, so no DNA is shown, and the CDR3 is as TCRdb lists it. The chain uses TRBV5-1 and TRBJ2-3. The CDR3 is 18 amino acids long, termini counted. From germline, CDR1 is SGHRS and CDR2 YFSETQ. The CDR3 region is CASNFGPGVGGFTDTQYF.

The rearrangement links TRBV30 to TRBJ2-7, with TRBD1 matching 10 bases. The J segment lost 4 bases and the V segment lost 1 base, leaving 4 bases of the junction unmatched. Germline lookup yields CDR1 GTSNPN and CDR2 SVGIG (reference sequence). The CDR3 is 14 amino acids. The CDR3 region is CAWSDGTGVYEQYF. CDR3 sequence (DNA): TGTGCCTGGAGTGACGGGACAGGGGTATACGAGCAGTACTTC.

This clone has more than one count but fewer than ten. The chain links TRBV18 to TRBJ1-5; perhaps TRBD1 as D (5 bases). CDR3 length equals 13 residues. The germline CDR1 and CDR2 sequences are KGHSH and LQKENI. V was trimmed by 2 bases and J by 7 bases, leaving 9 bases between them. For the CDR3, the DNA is TGTGCCAGCTCACCAGGTAGGGACCAGCCCCAGCATTTT. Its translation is CASSPGRDQPQHF.

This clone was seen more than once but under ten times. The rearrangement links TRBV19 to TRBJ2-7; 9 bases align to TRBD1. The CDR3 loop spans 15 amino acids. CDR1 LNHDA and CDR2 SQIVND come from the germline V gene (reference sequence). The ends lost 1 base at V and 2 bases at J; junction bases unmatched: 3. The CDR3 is CASSIADRGAYEQYF. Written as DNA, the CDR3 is TGTGCCAGTAGTATAGCGGACAGGGGAGCCTACGAGCAGTACTTC.

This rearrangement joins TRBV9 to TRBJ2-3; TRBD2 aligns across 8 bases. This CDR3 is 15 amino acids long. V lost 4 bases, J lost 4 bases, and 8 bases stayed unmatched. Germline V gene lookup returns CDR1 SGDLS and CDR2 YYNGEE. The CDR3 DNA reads TGTGCCAGCAGCACGGCCGGGACTAGAGCAGATACGCAGTATTTT. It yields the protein CASSTAGTRADTQYF.

The CDR3 sequence is CASSPRPRGPHEQFF. The CDR3 nucleotides are TGTGCCAGCAGCCCACGCCCGCGGGGGCCCCATGAGCAGTTCTTC. V gene TRBV11-2 combines with J gene TRBJ2-1; possibly TRBD2 for D (7 bases). The CDR3 has 15 residues. V lost 5 bases to trimming and J lost 8 bases, with 19 bases between them. Germline V gene data show CDR1 as SGHAT and CDR2 as FQNNGV.

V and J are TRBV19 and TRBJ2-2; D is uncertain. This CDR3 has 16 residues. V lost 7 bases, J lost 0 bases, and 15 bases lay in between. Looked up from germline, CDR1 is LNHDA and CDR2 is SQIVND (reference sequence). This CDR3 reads CASNQRRTTNTGELFF. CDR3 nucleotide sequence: TGTGCCAGTAATCAGCGTAGAACTACGAACACCGGGGAGCTGTTTTTT.

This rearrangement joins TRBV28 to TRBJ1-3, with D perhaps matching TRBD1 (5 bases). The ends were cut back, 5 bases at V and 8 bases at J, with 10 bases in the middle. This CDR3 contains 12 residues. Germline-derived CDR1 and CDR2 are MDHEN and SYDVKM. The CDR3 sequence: CASSPTRDTIYF. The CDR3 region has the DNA TGTGCCAGCAGTCCCACCAGGGACACCATATATTTT.

In DNA form, the CDR3 reads TGCGCCAGCAGCTGGGGGTGGGACACCGGGGAGCTGTTTTTT. Residues: CASSWGWDTGELFF. The chain combines TRBV5-1 with TRBJ2-2; D is perhaps TRBD1 or TRBD2 (5 bases each). Trimming stripped 3 bases from V and 3 bases from J, with 9 bases between. The CDR3 is 14 amino acids. CDR1 is SGHRS, CDR2 YFSETQ, per germline.

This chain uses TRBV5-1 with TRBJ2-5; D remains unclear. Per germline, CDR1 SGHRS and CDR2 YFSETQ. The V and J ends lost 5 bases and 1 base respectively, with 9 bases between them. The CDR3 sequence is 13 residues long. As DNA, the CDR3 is TGCGCCAGCAGTTCCAGGATCCAAGAGACCCAGTACTTC. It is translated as CASSSRIQETQYF.